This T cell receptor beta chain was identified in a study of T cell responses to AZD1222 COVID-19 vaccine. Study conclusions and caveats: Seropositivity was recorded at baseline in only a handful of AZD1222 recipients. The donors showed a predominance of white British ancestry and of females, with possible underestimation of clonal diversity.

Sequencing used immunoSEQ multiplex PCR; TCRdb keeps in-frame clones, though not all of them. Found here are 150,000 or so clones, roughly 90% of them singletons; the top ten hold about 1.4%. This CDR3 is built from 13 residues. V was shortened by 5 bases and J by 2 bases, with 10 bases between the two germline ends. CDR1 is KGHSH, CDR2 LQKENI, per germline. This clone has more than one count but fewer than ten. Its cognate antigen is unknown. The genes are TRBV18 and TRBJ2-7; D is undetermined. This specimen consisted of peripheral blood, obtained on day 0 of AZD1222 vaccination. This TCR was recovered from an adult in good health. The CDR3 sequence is CASSTDRTYEQYF. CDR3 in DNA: TGTGCCAGCTCAACGGATCGGACCTACGAGCAGTACTTC.